This T cell receptor beta chain was found in a study of blood T cell repertoires in COVID-19. Study-wide background: Specimens from acute and convalescent COVID-19 originated in the United States, Italy and Spain. PBMCs, B-cell-depleted T cells, or T cells were the source of the cDNA or gDNA that made up the material.

CDR3 length equals 14 residues. The germline gives CDR1 KGHDR, CDR2 SFDVKD. V lost 4 bases and J 5 bases, leaving 11 bases between the germline ends. Data came from immunoSEQ multiplex PCR; TCRdb stores just in-frame clones and leaves some out. The repertoire holds about 140,000 clones, with 88% as singletons. The chain links TRBV24-1 to TRBJ1-5; D possibly corresponds to TRBD1 (5 bases). The TCR sequence derives from a man in his 70s with acute or convalescent COVID-19. Sequenced: peripheral blood. The CDR3 sequence: CATSEGGEDQPQHF. The CDR3 DNA is TGTGCCACCAGTGAGGGGGGGGAAGATCAGCCCCAGCATTTT.